These 30 T cell receptor beta chains were sequenced from one sample in a study of OX40 agonist ivuxolimab in advanced cancers. Clones were sequenced by immunoSEQ multiplex PCR, and TCRdb holds only the in-frame ones, with some missing. The sample lists under 100,000 clones; 89% were seen once. Here the sequenced sample was CD4+ or CD8+ T cells sorted from blood, taken in a trial of the OX40 agonist ivuxolimab. All receptors come from an adult with an advanced solid tumor such as melanoma, head and neck, liver or kidney cancer.

The chain carries TRBV21-1 and TRBJ2-1; TRBD1, the table's D call, was not compared with the DNA. TRBV21-1 is a documented pseudogene. This CDR3 has 13 amino acids. CDR3 bases: TGTGCCAGCCTTACAGTTTCCTACAATGAGCAGTTCTTC. This translates into CASLTVSYNEQFF.

The chain has TRBV25-1 and TRBJ2-7; 8 positions agree with TRBD1. V lost 1 base, J lost 5 bases, and 13 bases stayed unmatched. The CDR3 spans 17 residues. Per germline, CDR1 MGHDK and CDR2 SYGVNS. CDR3 sequence reads: CASSESFPGGALDEQYF. CDR3 DNA sequence: TGTGCCAGCAGTGAATCGTTCCCAGGGGGCGCGCTGGACGAGCAGTACTTC.

The V and J genes are TRBV11-2 and TRBJ2-7, with TRBD2 identical over 13 bases. V shed 1 base and J 4 bases; nucleotides not matched to a gene: 7. The V gene's germline CDR1 is SGHAT and CDR2 FQNNGV. This CDR3 is built from 17 residues. This chain's CDR3 is CASSLAGLAGSSYEQYF. The CDR3 nucleotides read TGTGCCAGCAGCTTAGCGGGACTAGCGGGATCGTCGTACGAGCAGTACTTC.

The chain is built from TRBV6-1 and TRBJ1-1, with D tentatively TRBD1 (5 bases). V lost 3 bases to trimming and J lost 4 bases, with 12 bases between them. The V gene's germline CDR1 is MNHNS and CDR2 SASEGT. The CDR3 contains 14 residues. The CDR3 here is CASSDRAGGTEAFF. Written as DNA, the CDR3 is TGTGCCAGCAGTGATCGGGCGGGGGGCACTGAAGCTTTCTTT.

The V call is TRBV7-3, the J call TRBJ2-5, with 8 bases aligning to TRBD1. V trimming: 4 bases; J trimming: 5 bases; junction bases outside the gene matches: 6. This CDR3 comprises 14 residues. CDR1 is SGHTA, CDR2 FQGTGA, per germline. CDR3 in DNA: TGTGCCAGCAGCTCCAGGGGGCATCGGGAGACCCAGTACTTC. This translates into CASSSRGHRETQYF.

The chain combines TRBV5-6 with TRBJ2-3; 7 nucleotides align to TRBD2. Germline trimming cut 2 bases from V and 9 bases from J; bases unmatched to any gene: 3. There are 12 residues in the CDR3. Germline CDR1 is SGHDT and CDR2 is YYEEEE. CDR3 sequence (DNA): TGTGCCAGCAGCTTTGAGCGGGAAACGCAGTATTTT. It is translated as CASSFERETQYF.

The V and J genes are TRBV10-3 and TRBJ1-1, with TRBD1 as a possible D gene (5 bases). V was shortened by 8 bases and J by 0 bases, with 13 bases between the two germline ends. Germline CDR1 and CDR2: ENHRY and SYGVKD. The CDR3 is made up of 14 amino acids. CDR3 in amino acids: CAIGGEAMNTEAFF. The CDR3 DNA follows: TGTGCCATCGGGGGTGAGGCCATGAACACTGAAGCTTTCTTT.

The V gene is TRBV19, the J gene TRBJ2-1, with 12 bases aligning to TRBD2. CDR3 size: 16 residues. J lost 6 bases, V lost 6 bases, and 9 bases had no gene match. Germline V lookup: CDR1 LNHDA, CDR2 SQIVND (reference sequence). CDR3 nucleotide sequence: TGTGCCAGTAGCCGAAAGGGACTAGCGGGCTCCAATGAGCAGTTCTTC. As protein: CASSRKGLAGSNEQFF.

The chain uses TRBV7-8 and TRBJ1-1; no clear D gene. There are 16 residues in the CDR3. Germline CDR1 SGHVS, CDR2 FQNEAQ. Trimming removed 1 base at V and 2 bases at J, with 14 bases between. CDR3 nucleotide sequence: TGTGCCAGCAGCTTAGGCGGTTCGGCAGCTAACACTGAAGCTTTCTTT. It is translated as CASSLGGSAANTEAFF.

The chain couples TRBV19 to TRBJ2-1, with 7 positions matching TRBD1. In germline, CDR1 is LNHDA, CDR2 SQIVND (reference sequence). The ends lost 1 base at V and 9 bases at J; junction bases unmatched: 9. The CDR3 runs to 15 residues. CDR3: CASSIATGWGIEQFF. The CDR3 nucleotides read TGTGCCAGTAGTATAGCGACAGGGTGGGGGATTGAGCAGTTCTTC.

This clone was seen only once. The chain joins TRBV27 to TRBJ2-7; 8 bases map to TRBD2. CDR3 length: 15 amino acids. The V and J ends lost 2 bases and 3 bases, in that order; junction bases with no gene match: 6. The V gene's germline CDR1 is MNHEY and CDR2 SMNVEV (reference sequence). The CDR3: CASSLLLAANYEQYF. CDR3 sequence (DNA): TGTGCCAGCAGTTTACTACTAGCGGCTAACTACGAGCAGTACTTC.

On this clone itself: Relative to the germline gene, one junction end is altered; a read error may explain this. CDR3 DNA: TGTGCTAGCAGCCTCAACCCACTAGGGGACAATGAGCAGTTCTTC. It yields the protein CASSLNPLGDNEQFF. The chain recombines TRBV7-7 with TRBJ2-1; either TRBD1 or TRBD2 may fit D (5 bases each). The V gene's germline CDR1 is SSHAT and CDR2 FNYEAQ (reference sequence). The CDR3 has 15 residues. The entire variable domain, with the rest obtained from reference TRBV7-7 and TRBJ2-1, is as follows: GAGVSQSPRYKVTKRGQDVTLRCDPISSHATLYWYQQALGQGPEFLTYFNYEAQPDKSGLPSDRFSAERPEGSISTLTIQRTEQRDSAMYRCASSLNPLGDNEQFFGPGTRLTVL.

The genes are TRBV5-4 and TRBJ2-1; 9 nucleotides align to TRBD1. This CDR3 region has 16 residues. The V and J ends lost 0 bases and 5 bases, in that order; junction bases with no gene match: 6. The germline V gene has CDR1 SGHNT and CDR2 YYREEE (reference sequence). The CDR3 DNA reads as TGTGCCAGCAGCTTGGGGGGGACAGGGTATAACAATGAGCAGTTCTTC. Protein product: CASSLGGTGYNNEQFF.

The rearrangement joins TRBV7-8 to TRBJ1-3; weak D call: TRBD1 (6 bases). The V gene's germline CDR1 is SGHVS and CDR2 FQNEAQ. The CDR3 is made up of 14 amino acids. Between the trimmed V and J ends, which lost 5 bases and 8 bases, there was a span of 16 bases. The CDR3, as DNA: TGTGCCAGCAGCGAGGGGGTGGCAGGTGACACCATATATTTT. Translated, it gives CASSEGVAGDTIYF.

V and J are TRBV7-2 and TRBJ1-6; D possibly corresponds to TRBD1 (5 bases). Between the trimmed V and J ends, which lost 5 bases and 6 bases, there was a span of 14 bases. Germline V gives CDR1 SGHTA, CDR2 FQGNSA. The length of the CDR3 is 15 residues. CDR3 sequence: CASSQMGVGNSPLHF. The CDR3 DNA reads TGTGCCAGCAGCCAAATGGGGGTCGGTAATTCACCCCTCCACTTT.

This chain joins TRBV6-1 and TRBJ2-6; no clear D. This CDR3 is 15 amino acids long. V lost 6 bases to trimming and J lost 0 bases, with 9 bases between them. From germline, CDR1 is MNHNS and CDR2 SASEGT. CDR3 sequence: CASRPVFSGANVLTF. The CDR3 DNA reads as TGTGCCAGCAGACCAGTTTTCTCTGGGGCCAACGTCCTGACTTTC.

This clone was observed a few times. V and J are TRBV18 and TRBJ2-7; unclear D gene. The CDR3 spans 13 residues. Germline-derived CDR1 and CDR2 are KGHSH and LQKENI. V lost 1 base and J 4 bases, leaving 8 bases between the germline ends. CDR3 sequence: CASSPHQTYEQYF. CDR3 DNA: TGTGCCAGCTCACCACATCAAACGTACGAGCAGTACTTC.

V gene TRBV7-9 combines with J gene TRBJ1-2; D is uncertain. The V and J ends lost 0 bases and 0 bases respectively, with 11 bases between them. Germline assignment: CDR1 SEHNR and CDR2 FQNEAQ (reference sequence). The CDR3 covers 16 residues. The CDR3 region is CASSLASVTANYGYTF. In DNA, the CDR3 is TGTGCCAGCAGCTTAGCTTCAGTTACAGCTAACTATGGCTACACCTTC.

This chain links TRBV19 with TRBJ2-7, with 10 bases aligning to TRBD1. Looked up from germline, CDR1 is LNHDA and CDR2 is SQIVND (reference sequence). The CDR3 length is 16 residues. V lost 6 bases to trimming and J lost 3 bases; unmatched junction nucleotides: 11. The CDR3 sequence is CASSLTGGAGDYEQYF. The CDR3 DNA is TGTGCCAGTAGCCTGACAGGGGGCGCGGGAGACTACGAGCAGTACTTC.

V is TRBV7-2 and J is TRBJ2-7; 12 bases line up with TRBD2. CDR3 length: 16 amino acids. J was trimmed by 1 base and V by 2 bases; bases with no gene match: 3. Germline values: CDR1 SGHTA, CDR2 FQGNSA. The CDR3 coding sequence is TGTGCCAGCAGCTTAAGTCTAGCGGGAGGGTCCTACGAGCAGTACTTC. Amino acids: CASSLSLAGGSYEQYF. Together with reference TRBV7-2 and TRBJ2-7, the CDR3 gives the full variable domain: GAGVSQSPSNKVTEKGKDVELRCDPISGHTALYWYRQSLGQGLEFLIYFQGNSAPDKSGLPSDRFSAERTGGSVSTLTIQRTQQEDSAVYLCASSLSLAGGSYEQYFGPGTRLTVT.

The chain uses TRBV29-1 and TRBJ2-5; D unclear. This CDR3 is built from 11 residues. The germline V gene has CDR1 SQVTM and CDR2 ANQGSEA. V was shortened by 3 bases and J by 5 bases, with 7 bases between the two germline ends. This chain's CDR3 is CSVDFAETQYF. CDR3 bases: TGCAGCGTTGACTTCGCGGAGACCCAGTACTTC.

The chain has TRBV7-9 and TRBJ2-5, with D perhaps matching TRBD1 (6 bases). The ends were cut back, 5 bases at V and 0 bases at J, with 7 bases in the middle. This CDR3 spans 13 amino acids. Germline V gene sequence: CDR1 SEHNR, CDR2 FQNEAQ (reference sequence). In nucleotides, the CDR3 is TGTGCCAGCAGCGACAGGTACCAAGAGACCCAGTACTTC. It yields the protein CASSDRYQETQYF.

This rearrangement joins TRBV19 to TRBJ1-2; D not certain. The CDR3 runs 11 residues. Trimming removed 7 bases at V and 4 bases at J, with 7 bases between. Germline CDR1 reads LNHDA; CDR2 reads SQIVND (reference sequence). CDR3 coding DNA: TGTGCCAGTATCTCGGGCTATGGCTACACCTTC. This codes for CASISGYGYTF.

The CDR3 protein is CASSAPQRTEAFF. Here the CDR3 DNA reads TGTGCCAGTAGTGCCCCACAGCGGACTGAAGCTTTCTTT. This rearrangement joins TRBV19 to TRBJ1-1; D ambiguous. V shed 5 bases and J shed 5 bases, with 12 bases lying between them. The germline V gene has CDR1 LNHDA and CDR2 SQIVND (reference sequence). This CDR3 comprises 13 residues.

This sequence joins TRBV6-5 and TRBJ1-2; 8 positions agree with TRBD1. Trimming removed 0 bases from V and 8 bases from J; junction bases left unmatched: 2. CDR3 length equals 13 residues. Germline V CDR1 and CDR2: MNHEY, SVGAGI. The CDR3: CASSYSTGEGYTF. DNA of the CDR3: TGTGCCAGCAGTTACTCGACAGGGGAGGGCTACACCTTC.

The rearrangement joins TRBV30 to TRBJ2-7; 12 nucleotides agree with TRBD2. CDR1 GTSNPN and CDR2 SVGIG come from the germline V gene (reference sequence). The CDR3 sequence is 15 residues long. V lost 1 base, J lost 1 base, and 2 bases stayed unmatched. CDR3 amino acids: CAWSGGLAGSYEQYF. The CDR3, as DNA: TGTGCCTGGAGTGGCGGACTAGCGGGATCCTACGAGCAGTACTTC.

For the CDR3, the DNA is TGTGCCAGCAGCTTAGATACGGCCTTTCTAGGGGAGTACTTC. Its protein is CASSLDTAFLGEYF. J is TRBJ2-7 and V is TRBV11-2; D may be TRBD1 (5 bases). Germline V gives CDR1 SGHAT, CDR2 FQNNGV. This CDR3 has 14 amino acids. V was pared by 0 bases and J by 11 bases, with 17 bases between.

CDR3 coding DNA: TGCAGCGTTGTGGGTAGCGGGAGACCGGCCTACGAGCAGTACTTC. This codes for CSVVGSGRPAYEQYF. V gene TRBV29-1 combines with J gene TRBJ2-7, with 9 bases identical to TRBD2. V was clipped by 4 bases and J by 2 bases; unmatched bases: 9. CDR1 and CDR2 (germline): SQVTM, ANQGSEA. CDR3 length: 15 amino acids.

The chain employs TRBV6-5 and TRBJ1-4; TRBD1 matches at 7 bases. Germline CDR1 reads MNHEY; CDR2 reads SVGAGI. CDR3 length: 15 residues. The ends lost 0 bases at V and 6 bases at J; junction bases unmatched: 4. The CDR3 sequence: CASSYSKGADEKLFF. As DNA, the CDR3 is TGTGCCAGCAGTTACTCGAAGGGGGCGGATGAAAAACTGTTTTTT.

This chain joins TRBV4-2 and TRBJ1-1; D might be TRBD1 (6 bases). Germline CDR1 LGHNA, CDR2 YNFKEQ. V was shortened by 4 bases and J by 3 bases, with 18 bases between the two germline ends. The CDR3 is 16 amino acids. Written as DNA, the CDR3 is TGTGCCAGCAGCCCGCGGCTGGGGGGGCTGGACACTGAAGCTTTCTTT. Translating it yields CASSPRLGGLDTEAFF.